The T cell receptor beta chain under discussion was sequenced for a study of technical replicates of blood from several donors. Germline values: CDR1 MGHDK, CDR2 SYGVNS. This CDR3 is built from 14 residues. V was pared by 7 bases and J by 5 bases, with 7 bases of the junction left unmatched. Using immunoSEQ multiplex PCR, the repertoire was profiled, and TCRdb retains in-frame clones only, with some absent. The data contain about 63,000 clones, around nine tenths of them singletons. The V and J genes are TRBV25-1 and TRBJ2-5; 10 bases fit TRBD1. This sequence was found in a human donor in good health. Some clones in this sample may be carry-over from other donors' samples. Specimen: PBMCs. The CDR3 bases are TGTGCCAGCACCCGACAGGGGGCGGGCGAGACCCAGTACTTC. It translates to CASTRQGAGETQYF.